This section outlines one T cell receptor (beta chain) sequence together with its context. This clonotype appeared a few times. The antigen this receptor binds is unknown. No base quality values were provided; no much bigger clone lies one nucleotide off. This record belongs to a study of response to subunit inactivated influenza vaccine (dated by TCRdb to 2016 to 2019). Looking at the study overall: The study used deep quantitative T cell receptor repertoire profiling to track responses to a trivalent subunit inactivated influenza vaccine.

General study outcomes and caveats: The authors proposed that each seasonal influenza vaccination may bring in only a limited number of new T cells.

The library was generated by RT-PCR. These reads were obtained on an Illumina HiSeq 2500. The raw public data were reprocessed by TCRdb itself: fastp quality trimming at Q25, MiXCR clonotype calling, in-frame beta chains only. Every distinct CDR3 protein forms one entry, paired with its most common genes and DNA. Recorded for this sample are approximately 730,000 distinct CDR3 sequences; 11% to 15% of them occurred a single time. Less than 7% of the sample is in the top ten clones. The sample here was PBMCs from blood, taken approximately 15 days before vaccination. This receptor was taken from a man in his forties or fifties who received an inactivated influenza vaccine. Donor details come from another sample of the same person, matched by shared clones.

CDR3 protein: CASSSEGPGELFF. The DNA sequence reads TGTGCCAGCAGCTCGGAGGGCCCCGGGGAGCTGTTTTTT. The chain is made from TRBV7-3 and TRBJ2-2, and the D gene may be TRBD2, 6 bases matching. The germline V gene specifies SGHTA as CDR1 and FQGTGA as CDR2. The cysteine opens and the phenylalanine closes a CDR3 of 13 amino acids. The kept DNA is CDR3 alone, 39 bases in frame from the first base. The germline ends are 9 bases apart after V is trimmed by 4 bases and J by 6 bases.